This T cell receptor (beta chain) was captured in a study of radiotherapy plus CTLA-4 blockade in lung cancer. Assay used: immunoSEQ multiplex PCR; TCRdb lists only in-frame clones, some missing. Found here are approximately 94,000 clones, roughly 80% of them singletons; the top ten hold under 30%. V lost 2 bases to trimming and J lost 7 bases, with 14 bases between them. Germline CDR1 reads MDHEN; CDR2 reads SYDVKM. The CDR3 totals 15 residues. The sequencing used peripheral blood, collected from a patient treated with radiotherapy plus ipilimumab. This rearrangement joins TRBV28 to TRBJ1-4; D is undetermined. This TCR was sampled from a human donor with non-small cell lung cancer that progressed on radiotherapy plus ipilimumab. The chain's CDR3 is CASSLVDNLGEKLFF. As DNA, the CDR3 is TGTGCCAGCAGTTTAGTTGACAACTTGGGTGAAAAACTGTTTTTT.